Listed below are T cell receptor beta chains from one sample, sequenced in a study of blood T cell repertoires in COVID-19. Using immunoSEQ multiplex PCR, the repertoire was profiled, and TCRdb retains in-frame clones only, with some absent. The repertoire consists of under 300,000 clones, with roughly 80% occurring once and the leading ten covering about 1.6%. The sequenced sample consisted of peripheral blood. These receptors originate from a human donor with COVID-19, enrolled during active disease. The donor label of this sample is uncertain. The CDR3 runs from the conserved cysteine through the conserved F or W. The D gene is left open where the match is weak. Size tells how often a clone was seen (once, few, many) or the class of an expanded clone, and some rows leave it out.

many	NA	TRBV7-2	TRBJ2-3	TGTGCCAGCAGCTTACAGGCAAGTCCTAGCACAGATACGCAGTATTTT	CASSLQASPSTDTQYF
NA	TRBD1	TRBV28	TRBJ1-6	TGTGCCAGCAGCCCCACGGGACAGGGGGCTTCACCCCTCCACTTT	CASSPTGQGASPLHF
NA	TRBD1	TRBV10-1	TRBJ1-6	TGCGCCAGCAGTCGAGGACAGGGGGTAAACTCACCCCTCCACTTT	CASSRGQGVNSPLHF
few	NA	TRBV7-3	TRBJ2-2	TGTGCCAGCAGCCCATCCAGGGCGAACACCGGGGAGCTGTTTTTT	CASSPSRANTGELFF
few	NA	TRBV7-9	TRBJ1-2	TGTGCCAGCAGGGGGAGCTATGGCTACACCTTC	CASRGSYGYTF
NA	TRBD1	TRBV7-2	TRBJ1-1	TGTGCCAGCAGCGTGCAGGGGGCGAACACTGAAGCTTTCTTT	CASSVQGANTEAFF
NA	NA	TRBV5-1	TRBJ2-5	TGCGCCAGCAGCGACGGGGCCTTAGGAGGGTTGGGGACCCAGTACTTC	CASSDGALGGLGTQYF
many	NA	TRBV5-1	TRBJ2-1	TGCGCCAGCAGCTTGTTGGGACTGGGATACAATGAGCAGTTCTTC	CASSLLGLGYNEQFF
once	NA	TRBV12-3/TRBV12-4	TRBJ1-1	TGTGCCAGCAGTTTATTAGAGAACACTGAAGCTTTCTTT	CASSLLENTEAFF
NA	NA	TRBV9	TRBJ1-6	TGTGCCAGCAGCGTGGAGGGCCGGGGGGGTTCACCCCTCCACTTT	CASSVEGRGGSPLHF
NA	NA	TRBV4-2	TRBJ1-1	TGTGCCAGCAGCCCCCGTGGAGGGTACACTGAAGCTTTCTTT	CASSPRGGYTEAFF
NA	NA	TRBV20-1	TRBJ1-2	TGCAGTGTCAGGGGACCCTATGGCTACACCTTC	CSVRGPYGYTF
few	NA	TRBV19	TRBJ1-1	TGTGCCAGTAGTATGGGGCCCCCAGGAGGGACCCAAATGAACACTGAAGCTTTCTTT	CASSMGPPGGTQMNTEAFF
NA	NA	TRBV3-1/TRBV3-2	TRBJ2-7	TGTGCCAGCAGCCCAGCCAGGCTAGGGGCCTACGAGCAGTACTTC	CASSPARLGAYEQYF
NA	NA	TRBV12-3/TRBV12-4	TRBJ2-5	TGTGCCAGCAGCCCCCCTAATCAAGAGACCCAGTACTTC	CASSPPNQETQYF
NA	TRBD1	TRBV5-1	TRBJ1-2	TGCGCCAGCAGCAATGAACAGGGGACTAACTATGGCTACACCTTC	CASSNEQGTNYGYTF
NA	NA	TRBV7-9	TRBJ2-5	TGTGCCAGCAGCTTGTCTAGGGGGTTCGAGACCCAGTACTTC	CASSLSRGFETQYF
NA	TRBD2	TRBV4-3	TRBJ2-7	TGCGCCAGCAGCCAAGATAGAACGGGAGGGGGACACGAGCAGTACTTC	CASSQDRTGGGHEQYF
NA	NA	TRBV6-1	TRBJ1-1	TGTGCCAGCAGTGAAGACCGACAGGCCGACACTGAAGCTTTCTTT	CASSEDRQADTEAFF
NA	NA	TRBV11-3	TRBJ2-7	TGTGCCAGCAGCTCCGCACAGGGCGAGCAGTACTTC	CASSSAQGEQYF
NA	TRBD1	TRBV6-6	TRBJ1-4	TGTGCCAGCAGTTACCGGCGGGACAGGGATGAAAAACTGTTTTTT	CASSYRRDRDEKLFF
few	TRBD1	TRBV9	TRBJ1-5	TGTGCCAGCAGCGTCGGGACAGGCAGCAATCAGCCCCAGCATTTT	CASSVGTGSNQPQHF
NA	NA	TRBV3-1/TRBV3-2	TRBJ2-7	TGTGCCAGCAGCCAATGGGCGACAGGACCCTACGAGCAGTACTTC	CASSQWATGPYEQYF
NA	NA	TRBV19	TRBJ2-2	TGTGCCAGTAGTATGGTGGCGCAGGGCACCGGGGAGCTGTTTTTT	CASSMVAQGTGELFF
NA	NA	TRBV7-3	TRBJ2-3	TGTGCCAGCAGCCCCGGACAGAGCACAGATACGCAGTATTTT	CASSPGQSTDTQYF
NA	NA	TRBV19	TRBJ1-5	TGTGCCAGTAGTATAATGGCAGGGGGCAATCAGCCCCAGCATTTT	CASSIMAGGNQPQHF
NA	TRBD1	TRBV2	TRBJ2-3	TGTGCCACCGATTCCCGGACAGGACCTTTCGATACGCAGTATTTT	CATDSRTGPFDTQYF
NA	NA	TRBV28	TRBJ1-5	TGTGCCAGCAGGTCCTGGGGGGACAATCAGCCCCAGCATTTT	CASRSWGDNQPQHF
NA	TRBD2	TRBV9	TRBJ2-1	TGTGCCAGCAGCTTACTAGCGGGTTCCTACAATGAGCAGTTCTTC	CASSLLAGSYNEQFF
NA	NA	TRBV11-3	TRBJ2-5	TGTGCCAGCAGCTTAGGGACCAATGGACAGGGAGGGGGAGAGACCCAGTACTTC	CASSLGTNGQGGGETQYF
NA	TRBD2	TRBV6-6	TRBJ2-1	TGTGCCAGCAGTCCCGGACTAGCGGATAACTCCTACAATGAGCAGTTCTTC	CASSPGLADNSYNEQFF
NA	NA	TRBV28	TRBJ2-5	TGTGCCAGCAGCATTCCGGGGGTGCAAGAGACCCAGTACTTC	CASSIPGVQETQYF
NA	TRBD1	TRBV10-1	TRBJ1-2	TGCGCCAGCAGTCCGTCCCGGGACAGGGACCACACCTTC	CASSPSRDRDHTF
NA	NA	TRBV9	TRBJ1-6	TGTGCCAGCAGCGTAGGGCCAGGGCGGCGTAATTCACCCCTCCACTTT	CASSVGPGRRNSPLHF
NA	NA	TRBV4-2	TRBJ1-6	TGTGCCAGCAGCCAAGAGGCCCGGGATTCACCCCTCCACTTT	CASSQEARDSPLHF
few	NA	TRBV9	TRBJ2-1	TGTGCCAGCAGCGTAGAAGGTGCGGGTTTGAGGTCGGGTGTCTACAATGAGCAGTTCTTC	CASSVEGAGLRSGVYNEQFF
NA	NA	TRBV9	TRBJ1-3	TGTGCCAGCAGCGTATCCTTTGGGGGGGGTTCTGGAAACACCATATATTTT	CASSVSFGGGSGNTIYF
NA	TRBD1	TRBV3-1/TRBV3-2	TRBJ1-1	TGTGCCAGCCGGGACAGGGGATTGAACACTGAAGCTTTCTTT	CASRDRGLNTEAFF
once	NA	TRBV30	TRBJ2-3	TGTGCCTGGAGTGCAAGGGAGCTTAGCACAGATACGCAGTATTTT	CAWSARELSTDTQYF
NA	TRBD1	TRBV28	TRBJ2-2	TGTGCCAGCAGCAGGAAGGACAGGCGATACACCGGGGAGCTGTTTTTT	CASSRKDRRYTGELFF
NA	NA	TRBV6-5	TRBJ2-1	TGTGCCAGCAGTCGCCCGGGTAGCCGCTTCAATGAGCAGTTCTTC	CASSRPGSRFNEQFF
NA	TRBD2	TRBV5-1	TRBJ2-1	TGCGCCAGCATCGAAGGGTCGGGAGGACCCAATGAGCAGTTCTTC	CASIEGSGGPNEQFF
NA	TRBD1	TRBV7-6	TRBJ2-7	TGTGCCAGCAGCTTAATGGACAGGATGGGGGAGCAGTACTTC	CASSLMDRMGEQYF
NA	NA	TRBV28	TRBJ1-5	TGTGCCAGCAGTTCGTGGGGGGAGAGGCAGCCCCAGCATTTT	CASSSWGERQPQHF
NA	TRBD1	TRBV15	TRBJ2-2	TGTGCCACCAGCAGAGATTTAACAGGGGGGACCGGGGAGCTGTTTTTT	CATSRDLTGGTGELFF
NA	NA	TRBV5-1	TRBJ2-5	TGCGCCAGCAGAAAACGGGTGCAAGAGACCCAGTACTTC	CASRKRVQETQYF
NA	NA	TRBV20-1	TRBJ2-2	TGCAGTGCTCGCGGGTCCGGGGAGCTGTTTTTT	CSARGSGELFF